This entry lists 32 T cell receptor beta chains sequenced from one sample in a study of beta chain features in type 1 diabetes. Expressed TCRB transcripts were sequenced because the entire RNA isolate underwent reverse transcription. TCRdb keeps only in-frame clones here, not all; method: immunoSEQ multiplex PCR. The sample consists of 200,000 to 300,000 clones, approximately 10% of them appearing once. Study observations and caveats: Moderate yet significant TCRB CDR3 shortening was seen in Type 1 diabetes patients in all four CD4+ subsets.

Their antigen targets remain unknown. Sequencing was performed on naive CD4+ T cells from blood. The origin of the receptors is a man aged 25 to 40 with type 1 diabetes.

This clone was recorded a few times. The chain links TRBV29-1 to TRBJ1-4; D gene unclear. Germline CDR1 SQVTM, CDR2 ANQGSEA. The length of the CDR3 is 13 residues. The V and J ends lost 4 bases and 0 bases respectively, with 6 bases between them. The CDR3 region has the DNA TGCAGCGTTGGACACTCAACTAATGAAAAACTGTTTTTT. Translation gives CSVGHSTNEKLFF.

This clone was counted a few times. The chain carries TRBV5-4 and TRBJ1-1; a weak D match, TRBD1 (5 bases). The ends were cut back, 1 base at V and 0 bases at J, with 7 bases in the middle. Germline assignment: CDR1 SGHNT and CDR2 YYREEE (reference sequence). The CDR3 has 14 amino acids. This CDR3 is CASSLPGLNTEAFF. DNA of the CDR3: TGTGCCAGCAGCTTGCCAGGGCTGAACACTGAAGCTTTCTTT.

The chain's CDR3 is CASSLAAGGQETQYF. CDR3 sequence (DNA): TGTGCCAGCAGCTTAGCAGCGGGGGGCCAAGAGACCCAGTACTTC. The J gene is TRBJ2-5, the V gene TRBV7-9, with 9 bases identical to TRBD2. CDR1 and CDR2 (germline): SEHNR, FQNEAQ (reference sequence). The CDR3 runs to 15 residues. J gave up 1 base and V 0 bases, and 0 bases lay outside the gene matches.

Concerning this clone: The sample contains more than one DNA sequence encoding this CDR3. The gene calls are TRBV7-3 and TRBJ2-3, with D maybe TRBD2 (5 bases). V lost 4 bases and J lost 3, with 14 bases in between. This CDR3 region has 15 residues. Per germline, CDR1 SGHTA and CDR2 FQGTGA. In DNA form, the CDR3 reads TGTGCCAGCAGCTGGGGTCGCGGCGGGACAGATACGCAGTATTTT. It yields the protein CASSWGRGGTDTQYF.

This clone was detected a few times. The chain couples TRBV5-4 to TRBJ2-5, with a tentative D call TRBD1 (5 bases). The V gene lost 1 base and the J gene lost 6 bases, with 7 bases spanning the gap. This CDR3 is built from 12 residues. Germline lookup yields CDR1 SGHNT and CDR2 YYREEE (reference sequence). The CDR3 region is CASSLKDKTQYF. The CDR3 DNA sequence: TGTGCCAGCAGCTTGAAGGACAAGACCCAGTACTTC.

The table lists this clone with a few counts. V usage is TRBV15 and J usage is TRBJ2-5; D call uncertain. The V end was cut by 6 bases, the J end by 0 bases, with 8 bases between. Germline CDR1 reads LNHNV; CDR2 reads YYDKDF (reference sequence). The CDR3 length is 13 residues. CDR3 sequence (DNA): TGTGCCACCAGTTCCCAGTACCAAGAGACCCAGTACTTC. Amino acids: CATSSQYQETQYF.

J is TRBJ1-5 and V is TRBV9, with D tentatively TRBD1 (6 bases). This CDR3 has 13 residues. V was cut by 6 bases and J by 7 bases, with 14 bases left in between. Germline CDR1 and CDR2: SGDLS and YYNGEE. CDR3: CASNEGGGQPQHF. CDR3 nucleotides: TGTGCCAGCAACGAGGGAGGGGGACAGCCCCAGCATTTT.

This clone was observed a handful of times. The chain is built from TRBV9 and TRBJ2-5; 10 bases are shared with TRBD1. V gave up 0 bases and J gave up 5 bases; unmatched junction bases: 4. CDR3 length: 15 amino acids. Germline V gene sequence: CDR1 SGDLS, CDR2 YYNGEE. The CDR3 DNA reads as TGTGCCAGCAGCGTAGGGGGACAGGGGAGCGAGACCCAGTACTTC. Its protein is CASSVGGQGSETQYF.

This chain joins TRBV4-3 and TRBJ2-1, with 8 bases lining up with TRBD2. Germline V gene sequence: CDR1 LGHNA, CDR2 YSLEER. This CDR3 has 13 amino acids. After removal of 0 bases from V and 9 bases from J, the junction contained 1 base not matched to a gene. CDR3 protein: CASSQDRGGEQFF. CDR3 DNA sequence: TGCGCCAGCAGCCAAGATCGGGGGGGTGAGCAGTTCTTC.

This clone was seen only a few times. The chain recombines TRBV28 with TRBJ2-4; D is unclear. V dropped 5 bases and J dropped 3 bases, with 14 bases sitting between them. CDR3 length equals 15 residues. Per the germline V gene, CDR1 is MDHEN and CDR2 is SYDVKM. The CDR3, as DNA: TGTGCCAGCAGTCCCCCGTGGGCCTTCAAAAACATTCAGTACTTC. Amino acids: CASSPPWAFKNIQYF.

The V and J genes are TRBV7-9 and TRBJ2-3, with 7 bases aligning to TRBD1. V trimming: 5 bases; J trimming: 14 bases; junction bases outside the gene matches: 22. The CDR3 extends over 16 amino acids. The germline V gene has CDR1 SEHNR and CDR2 FQNEAQ (reference sequence). The CDR3 DNA sequence: TGTGCCAGCAGCCCACCCCCGATGGGGACAGCGAGGGTTCCGTATTTT. It is translated as CASSPPPMGTARVPYF. The complete variable domain, with remaining parts taken from reference TRBV7-9 and TRBJ2-3, reads DTGVSQNPRHKITKRGQNVTFRCDPISEHNRLYWYRQTLGQGPEFLTYFQNEAQLEKSRLLSDRFSAERPKGSFSTLEIQRTEQGDSAMYLCASSPPPMGTARVPYFGPGTRLTVL.

The CDR3: CSVARGYNEQFF. The CDR3 bases are TGCAGCGTTGCCAGAGGATACAATGAGCAGTTCTTC. This chain links TRBV29-1 with TRBJ2-1; no definite D call. Germline loops: CDR1 SQVTM, CDR2 ANQGSEA. V lost 4 bases to trimming and J lost 4 bases, with 8 bases between them. This CDR3 is 12 amino acids long.

About this clone: This sample includes further DNA sequences coding for the same CDR3. The gene calls are TRBV18 and TRBJ1-2; D possibly corresponds to TRBD1 (5 bases). Germline V CDR1 and CDR2: KGHSH, LQKENI. Deletions cut 3 bases from V and 0 bases from J, with 11 bases between. This CDR3 is 15 amino acids long. For the CDR3, the DNA is TGTGCCAGCTCACCTCGCGACAGCTCTAACTATGGCTACACCTTC. Translated, it gives CASSPRDSSNYGYTF.

This chain connects TRBV7-3 to TRBJ2-1; 10 nucleotides match TRBD2. V trimming: 3 bases; J trimming: 7 bases; junction bases outside the gene matches: 6. Germline-derived CDR1 and CDR2 are SGHTA and FQGTGA. The CDR3 length is 15 residues. CDR3 in amino acids: CASSFLAGGRNEQFF. The CDR3 coding sequence is TGTGCCAGCAGCTTTTTAGCGGGGGGTAGGAATGAGCAGTTCTTC.

The sample holds a few counts of this clone. V is TRBV19 and J is TRBJ1-2; D gene unclear. V shed 6 bases and J shed 3 bases, with 17 bases lying between them. Germline lookup yields CDR1 LNHDA and CDR2 SQIVND (reference sequence). The length of the CDR3 is 15 residues. The CDR3 is CASSTAIAGDYGYTF. In DNA form, the CDR3 reads TGTGCCAGTAGCACCGCGATCGCCGGGGACTATGGCTACACCTTC.

The chain recombines TRBV29-1 with TRBJ1-3; D unresolved. CDR3 length: 13 residues. V lost 4 bases and J 1 base, leaving 8 bases between the germline ends. CDR1 and CDR2 (germline): SQVTM, ANQGSEA. The CDR3 region has the DNA TGCAGCGTTGCAGAGACTTCTGGAAACACCATATATTTT. It specifies CSVAETSGNTIYF.

This clone was picked up a small number of times. The rearrangement joins TRBV5-4 to TRBJ2-5, with 8 bases aligning to TRBD2. The CDR3 totals 14 residues. J gave up 1 base and V 4 bases, and 3 bases lay outside the gene matches. CDR1 and CDR2 (germline): SGHNT, YYREEE (reference sequence). The CDR3 DNA reads as TGTGCCAGCAGCGCGGGGGGTACCCAAGAGACCCAGTACTTC. This codes for CASSAGGTQETQYF.

This clone showed up just a few times. V is TRBV9 and J is TRBJ2-1; no firm D call. The CDR3 loop spans 13 amino acids. The V and J ends lost 0 bases and 8 bases respectively, with 9 bases between them. Germline V gene sequence: CDR1 SGDLS, CDR2 YYNGEE. DNA of the CDR3: TGTGCCAGCAGCGTAGCTGCGGCGCATGAGCAGTTCTTC. It is translated as CASSVAAAHEQFF.

This clone was seen only a few times. The chain employs TRBV2 and TRBJ1-5; D is uncertain. The CDR3 extends over 13 amino acids. Trimming shortened V by 3 bases and J by 3 bases, and 6 bases separated the two germline ends. The germline V gene has CDR1 SNHLY and CDR2 FYNNEI. CDR3 sequence reads: CASSDGDNQPQHF. CDR3 nucleotide sequence: TGTGCCAGCAGTGACGGAGACAATCAGCCCCAGCATTTT.

The chain links TRBV13 to TRBJ2-7, with TRBD2 identical over 13 bases. Germline assignment: CDR1 PRHDT and CDR2 FYEKMQ (reference sequence). With 5 bases clipped from V and 3 bases from J, the junction kept 4 bases outside the gene matches. This CDR3 is 15 amino acids long. DNA for the CDR3: TGTGCCAGCAGCCCCCGGACTAGCGGGGGCTACGAGCAGTACTTC. Protein: CASSPRTSGGYEQYF.

In its sample, this clone was seen a few times. The gene calls are TRBV27 and TRBJ1-2; D unresolved. The germline V gene encodes CDR1 MNHEY and CDR2 SMNVEV (reference sequence). There are 14 residues in the CDR3. The germline V and J ends were trimmed by 5 bases and 0 bases, with 10 bases remaining between them. The CDR3 spells CASSSTIANYGYTF. In nucleotides, the CDR3 is TGTGCCAGCAGTAGTACTATAGCTAACTATGGCTACACCTTC.

This clone was detected a few times. The chain couples TRBV5-1 to TRBJ2-5; TRBD1 aligns across 8 bases. J lost 6 bases, V lost 4 bases, and 8 bases had no gene match. Germline CDR1 reads SGHRS; CDR2 reads YFSETQ. The CDR3 covers 14 residues. CDR3 coding DNA: TGCGCCAGCAGCGTCGGACAGGGCTGGAAGACCCAGTACTTC. This sequence encodes CASSVGQGWKTQYF.

The DNA for the CDR3 is TGTGCCAGTGGAACTAGCGGGGAGACCCAGTACTTC. This codes for CASGTSGETQYF. The chain is built from TRBV19 and TRBJ2-5, with TRBD2 matching 9 bases. In germline, CDR1 is LNHDA, CDR2 SQIVND (reference sequence). V was pared by 8 bases and J by 5 bases, with 3 bases of the junction left unmatched. This CDR3 spans 12 amino acids.

The chain uses TRBV4-2 and TRBJ2-3, with D unclear. The germline V and J ends were trimmed by 1 base and 2 bases, with 7 bases remaining between them. The CDR3 is 14 amino acids. In germline, CDR1 is LGHNA, CDR2 YNFKEQ. Written as DNA, the CDR3 is TGTGCCAGCAGCCAAGGGCAGAACACAGATACGCAGTATTTT. As protein: CASSQGQNTDTQYF.

The chain uses TRBV4-3 and TRBJ2-1; TRBD2 aligns across 12 bases. The CDR3 runs 15 residues. Germline V gives CDR1 LGHNA, CDR2 YSLEER. The ends lost 4 bases at V and 9 bases at J; junction bases unmatched: 7. CDR3 protein: CASSPQGGLAGEQFF. Written as DNA, the CDR3 is TGCGCCAGCAGCCCGCAAGGGGGACTAGCGGGTGAGCAGTTCTTC.

The chain recombines TRBV4-3 with TRBJ1-6; D call uncertain. V lost 0 bases, J lost 0 bases, and 12 bases lay in between. Germline CDR1 and CDR2: LGHNA and YSLEER. The CDR3 covers 18 residues. The CDR3 bases are TGCGCCAGCAGCCAAGAAGTGGGAGGGAGCTCCTATAATTCACCCCTCCACTTT. As protein: CASSQEVGGSSYNSPLHF.

Only a few counts were recorded for this clone. The CDR3 is CASSLAPRDRYTEAFF. CDR3 nucleotide sequence: TGCGCCAGCAGCTTGGCCCCGAGGGATCGGTACACTGAAGCTTTCTTT. The chain carries TRBV5-1 and TRBJ1-1; D gene uncertain. The CDR3 totals 16 residues. Trimming cost V 0 bases and J 3 bases, with 15 bases left between them. Germline V gene lookup returns CDR1 SGHRS and CDR2 YFSETQ.

The chain is built from TRBV6-5 and TRBJ1-1; D perhaps matches TRBD1 (5 bases). CDR1 and CDR2 from the germline V gene are MNHEY and SVGAGI. The ends were cut back, 2 bases at V and 10 bases at J, with 11 bases in the middle. The CDR3 has 12 residues. CDR3: CASSYRGKVAFF. The CDR3 nucleotides are TGTGCCAGCAGTTACAGGGGTAAGGTAGCTTTCTTT.

The V and J genes are TRBV9 and TRBJ2-1; 10 nucleotides align to TRBD2. The CDR3 runs to 15 residues. Germline CDR1 and CDR2: SGDLS and YYNGEE. J gave up 0 bases and V 4 bases, and 1 base lay outside the gene matches. CDR3 amino acids: CASSIAGGSYNEQFF. CDR3 nucleotide sequence: TGTGCCAGCAGCATAGCGGGGGGCTCCTACAATGAGCAGTTCTTC.

In this sample, this clone turned up a few times. DNA of the CDR3: TGCGCCAGCAGCCTTTTAAGCAATCAGCCCCAGCATTTT. Encoded protein: CASSLLSNQPQHF. The chain uses TRBV5-1 and TRBJ1-5; D is unresolved. V was clipped by 4 bases and J by 1 base, with 6 bases between them. CDR1 SGHRS and CDR2 YFSETQ come from the germline V gene. The CDR3 spans 13 residues.

This clone was detected only a few times. This chain joins TRBV7-2 and TRBJ1-5, with TRBD1 as a possible D gene (6 bases). Germline CDR1 is SGHTA and CDR2 is FQGNSA. The CDR3 loop spans 17 amino acids. The ends were cut back, 4 bases at V and 2 bases at J, with 18 bases in the middle. As DNA, the CDR3 is TGTGCCAGCAGCTCCAGCTGGGGGGCGGGGGGCAATCAGCCCCAGCATTTT. Encoded protein: CASSSSWGAGGNQPQHF. The whole variable domain, filled in from reference TRBV7-2 and TRBJ1-5, reads GAGVSQSPSNKVTEKGKDVELRCDPISGHTALYWYRQSLGQGLEFLIYFQGNSAPDKSGLPSDRFSAERTGGSVSTLTIQRTQQEDSAVYLCASSSSWGAGGNQPQHFGDGTRLSIL.

V and J are TRBV12-5 and TRBJ2-5, with 8 positions matching TRBD1. Germline assignment: CDR1 LGHNT and CDR2 FRNRAP. Trimming took 6 bases from V and 2 from J; bases not matched to a gene: 2. This CDR3 spans 13 amino acids. CDR3 protein: CASGQGAQETQYF. For the CDR3, the DNA is TGTGCTAGTGGCCAGGGGGCTCAAGAGACCCAGTACTTC.